This T cell receptor beta chain was observed in a study of technical replicates of blood from a handful of donors. This CDR3 is built from 15 residues. V shed 3 bases, J shed 4 bases, and the junction held 4 bases outside the gene matches. Per germline, CDR1 SGHTA and CDR2 FQGNSA. The method was immunoSEQ multiplex PCR; TCRdb's version includes in-frame clones alone and lacks a portion of them. The sample holds about 49,000 clones, 92% seen once. This TCR derives from a human donor in good health. Some clones in this sample may be carry-over from other donors' samples. Sequenced material: PBMCs. This chain connects TRBV7-2 to TRBJ2-3; 10 bases map to TRBD2. CDR3 DNA: TGTGCCAGCAGCTTGACGGGACTAGCGCCAGATACGCAGTATTTT. It codes for CASSLTGLAPDTQYF. The variable domain in full, with the rest retrieved from reference TRBV7-2 and TRBJ2-3, is GAGVSQSPSNKVTEKGKDVELRCDPISGHTALYWYRQSLGQGLEFLIYFQGNSAPDKSGLPSDRFSAERTGGSVSTLTIQRTQQEDSAVYLCASSLTGLAPDTQYFGPGTRLTVL.